The following is a TCR beta chain sequence with its context. The specificity of this receptor is unknown. No base quality values were provided; no much bigger clone lies one nucleotide off. The CDR3 regions of human TCRbeta chains were analyzed by immunosequencing. As for how the authors treated the data: Repertoire TCRs were matched against a reference library of SARS-CoV-2-specific TCRs generated with the MIRA antigen-specificity platform. Breadth was defined as the fraction of unique TCRs that were SARS-CoV-2-associated. Depth was defined as the fraction of total T cells that were SARS-CoV-2-associated. Using the MIRA data, each spike-specific TCR was assigned both to the spike region to which the TCR was reactive and to a CD4 or CD8 class. Log10-transformed breadth and depth values were compared by one-way ANOVA with Sidak's multiple comparisons tests. TCRdb provides this immuneACCESS table in a form limited to in-frame rearrangements. Some clones are lacking; in checked studies, under half of them reflect an unresolved V gene, and why the rest are absent is not known. The D gene and trimming were derived from the DNA, and the V and J assignments and clone size from that table. Here the sample has some 99,000 clones; 88% occur a single time. The ten largest clones represent approximately 17% of the sample.

The entry originates in a study of T cell responses to AZD1222 COVID-19 vaccine (dated by TCRdb to the early 2020s). Looking at the study overall: AZD1222 recipients with second doses at about 4 weeks or about 12 weeks were pooled, because spike-specific TCR depth and breadth did not differ between schedules. A total of 230 to 250 trial participants underwent TCR sequencing, of whom about 200 received two doses of AZD1222 and some 26 received two doses of the MenACWY control vaccine. Trial participants were enrolled into age subgroups of 18-55, 56-69 and 70-plus years, which contained 148, 28 and 57 TCR-sequenced participants, respectively. The paper as a whole reports these results and caveats: The whole spike protein was spanned by vaccine-associated CD4 TCRs, and dominant responses were seen in regions 160-218 and 743-854. Participants were mostly white British, with more females than males. The authors suggested clonal diversity may have been underestimated. After two AZD1222 doses, both the breadth and the depth of spike-specific TCRs were significantly higher than at day 0 and than in MenACWY recipients. In the small 56-69-year group, the increase in depth fell short of significance, most likely because of low power. No day 14 peak-response samples were available, so repertoires were characterized only after the peak T cell response. Conclusions about previously exposed vaccinees were limited because only five to seven AZD1222 recipients were SARS-CoV-2 seropositive at baseline. Epitopes outside the regions mutated in the B.1.351 and B.1.1.7 variants were reportedly recognized by nearly half of the unique spike-specific TCRs.

Including cysteine and phenylalanine, the CDR3 has 16 amino acids. Here the CDR3 DNA is all that survives: 48 bases in frame from base 1. V lost 1 base and J lost 5 bases; the stretch between them is 17 bases long. The germline V gene provides CDR1 SGHAT and CDR2 FQNNGV. According to the study, the label for this sample's time point signals: baseline before first vaccination. Vaccinee samples were obtained from the UK trials COV001 and COV002, which included a single-blind randomized controlled phase 2/3 trial of AZD1222 (ChAdOx1 nCoV-19) in healthy adults. Trial participant PBMC samples were collected at day 0 and day 28 after the second dose for TCRbeta chain sequencing.

The source was peripheral blood, collected on day 0 of AZD1222 vaccination. The TCR originated in an adult in good health. This receptor chain uses TRBV11-2 and TRBJ2-5; perhaps TRBD2 is the D gene, with 6 bases matching. The CDR3 has the sequence CASSLGARVAEETQYF. The DNA reads as follows: TGTGCCAGCAGCTTAGGAGCGCGTGTAGCGGAGGAGACCCAGTACTTC.